The rows below give T cell receptor beta chains drawn from one sample of a study of blood T cell repertoires in COVID-19. The protocol was immunoSEQ multiplex PCR, while the TCRdb copy is restricted to in-frame clones and leaves out a portion. The sample carries under 55,000 clones, roughly four fifths recorded once. What was sequenced was peripheral blood. These receptors were taken from a human donor in a cohort sampled during active COVID-19. Each CDR3 is given with its conserved first and last residue. Fields, in order: clone size, J gene, V gene, D gene, CDR3 protein. The D gene is left open where the match is weak. Clone size is stated in some rows and not others, as once, few, many or a class when expanded.

>-|TRBJ2-1|TRBV3-1/TRBV3-2|-
CASSRGYNEQFF
>-|TRBJ1-3|TRBV7-9|-
CASSLNRGNTIYF
>-|TRBJ1-2|TRBV18|TRBD1
CASSRQGTNYGYTF
>-|TRBJ2-6|TRBV28|TRBD1
CASSSGGQGAPGANVLTF
>-|TRBJ2-7|TRBV19|TRBD1
CASSLSGTGGAPYEQYF
>once|TRBJ1-5|TRBV30|-
CAWSGDTHNQPQHF
>-|TRBJ1-4|TRBV6-1|-
CASSDQGVGKLFF
>-|TRBJ2-7|TRBV29-1|-
CSGGSTYEQYF
>-|TRBJ1-2|TRBV6-6|TRBD1
CASVRTGVNYGYTF
>-|TRBJ2-6|TRBV9|-
CASSPQASAGVVLTF
>-|TRBJ2-3|TRBV6-2/TRBV6-3|-
CASSYLQGASTDTQYF
>-|TRBJ2-5|TRBV5-1|TRBD1
CASRRGTGVQETQYF
>-|TRBJ2-4|TRBV5-6|-
CASSDVAELAKNIQYF
>-|TRBJ2-7|TRBV3-1/TRBV3-2|-
CASSREDRDPYEQYF
>-|TRBJ1-3|TRBV28|-
CASSLLLSTGSGNTIYF
>few|TRBJ2-7|TRBV3-1/TRBV3-2|TRBD1
CASSPGTGIYEQYF
>-|TRBJ2-3|TRBV9|-
CASSLAISTDTQYF
>few|TRBJ2-2|TRBV19|TRBD2
CASSTSGRRTGELFF
>-|TRBJ1-5|TRBV5-1|TRBD1
CASSLEGGGNQPQHF
>-|TRBJ2-7|TRBV6-6|TRBD1
CASSYPDRGKEQYF
>few|TRBJ2-3|TRBV11-3|-
CASSPGLPNSPDTQYF
>-|TRBJ2-3|TRBV18|TRBD2
CASSQRTSGRRTDTQYF
>-|TRBJ2-5|TRBV27|TRBD2
CASSLEAGTSGRETQYF
>-|TRBJ2-5|TRBV4-1|TRBD2
CASSQQGTSGRQETQYF
>-|TRBJ2-5|TRBV7-2|-
CASSLLYGETQYF
>-|TRBJ1-5|TRBV18|TRBD1
CASSPTGGNQPQHF
>-|TRBJ2-5|TRBV29-1|TRBD1
CSVEGTGLPQETQYF
>-|TRBJ2-6|TRBV7-9|TRBD2
CASSLGAGGYGANVLTF
>-|TRBJ2-7|TRBV3-1/TRBV3-2|-
CASSPVTRTYEQYF
>few|TRBJ2-3|TRBV14|TRBD2
CASSQDESGIDTQYF
>few|TRBJ2-5|TRBV9|-
CASSVAQQETQYF
>-|TRBJ2-5|TRBV18|TRBD2
CASQTSGKETQYF
>-|TRBJ2-1|TRBV18|TRBD2
CASSPTSGSYNEQFF
>-|TRBJ2-3|TRBV6-4|-
CASSGSGLEADTQYF
>-|TRBJ2-7|TRBV25-1|-
CASSQGGADSYEQYF
>-|TRBJ1-1|TRBV6-5|-
CASSSSARTTNTEAFF
>-|TRBJ1-2|TRBV6-2/TRBV6-3|-
CASSEWGTNYGYTF
>-|TRBJ2-7|TRBV27|-
CASRATGSYEQYF
>-|TRBJ1-4|TRBV25-1|-
CASSEYGATNEKLFF